Each of the 15 T cell receptor beta chains below was sequenced from the same sample in a study of response to subunit inactivated influenza vaccine. MiXCR, run by TCRdb on the RT-PCR reads, gives a single entry per CDR3 protein. In the table there are under 750,000 distinct CDR3 sequences, 12% of which are singletons. The specimen was PBMCs from blood, collected on the day of vaccination. The receptors shown here come from a man aged 50-59 years who received an inactivated influenza vaccine.

This clonotype came up once. The CDR3 bases are TGTGCCAGCAGTTTAGGGGTGCGGGGGGGCCGCAACGAGCAGTACTTC. Amino acids: CASSLGVRGGRNEQYF. V and J are TRBV27 and TRBJ2-7; TRBD2 aligns across 9 bases. The germline V gene has CDR1 MNHEY and CDR2 SMNVEV (reference sequence). J gave up 5 bases and V 2 bases, and 10 bases lay outside the gene matches. This CDR3 comprises 16 residues.

This clonotype was seen repeatedly, ten times or more. V and J are TRBV4-3 and TRBJ2-1, with D perhaps TRBD2 (6 bases). The V end was cut by 0 bases, the J end by 7 bases, with 19 bases between. In germline, CDR1 is LGHNA, CDR2 YSLEER. The CDR3 extends over 17 amino acids. CDR3 in DNA: TGCGCCAGCAGCCAAGATCTGGATCGGGAGTACGGAAATGAGCAGTTCTTC. Translating gives CASSQDLDREYGNEQFF.

This clonotype came up many times. The chain joins TRBV20-1 to TRBJ2-4; maybe TRBD2 (6 bases). V lost 3 bases, J lost 0 bases, and 12 bases lay in between. The length of the CDR3 is 15 residues. Germline lookup yields CDR1 DFQATT and CDR2 SNEGSKA (reference sequence). DNA of the CDR3: TGCAGTGCTAGCGGGAGTCCACTAGCCAAAAACATTCAGTACTTC. As protein: CSASGSPLAKNIQYF.

This clonotype was counted ten times or more. V gene TRBV4-2 combines with J gene TRBJ2-3; D might be TRBD1 (6 bases). Trimming shortened V by 0 bases and J by 2 bases, and 21 bases separated the two germline ends. CDR1 is LGHNA, CDR2 YNFKEQ, per germline. This CDR3 comprises 19 residues. Written as DNA, the CDR3 is TGTGCCAGCAGCCAAGATCGGGCAGGGGTTGGAAGATCCACAGATACGCAGTATTTT. Protein product: CASSQDRAGVGRSTDTQYF.

The rearrangement links TRBV5-1 to TRBJ2-6; perhaps D is TRBD1 or TRBD2 (5 bases each). Trimming shortened V by 5 bases and J by 0 bases, and 18 bases separated the two germline ends. CDR1 SGHRS and CDR2 YFSETQ come from the germline V gene. The CDR3 covers 18 residues. The CDR3 DNA follows: TGCGCCAGCAGTTCCCGGGGCAGGTCCCTCTCTGGGGCCAACGTCCTGACTTTC. Its translation: CASSSRGRSLSGANVLTF. Looking up the rest from reference TRBV5-1 and TRBJ2-6 gives the full variable domain: KAGVTQTPRYLIKTRGQQVTLSCSPISGHRSVSWYQQTPGQGLQFLFEYFSETQRNKGNFPGRFSGRQFSNSRSEMNVSTLELGDSALYLCASSSRGRSLSGANVLTFGAGSRLTVL.

The chain links TRBV5-1 to TRBJ1-6; tentatively, D is TRBD1 (5 bases). This CDR3 region has 15 residues. The V end was cut by 5 bases, the J end by 5 bases, with 14 bases between. From germline, CDR1 is SGHRS and CDR2 YFSETQ. Written as DNA, the CDR3 is TGCGCCAGCAGGTCGATAAGGACAAATAATTCACCCCTCCACTTT. Its translation: CASRSIRTNNSPLHF. The full variable domain, in which reference TRBV5-1 and TRBJ1-6 provide the parts outside the CDR3, is KAGVTQTPRYLIKTRGQQVTLSCSPISGHRSVSWYQQTPGQGLQFLFEYFSETQRNKGNFPGRFSGRQFSNSRSEMNVSTLELGDSALYLCASRSIRTNNSPLHFGNGTRLTVT.

This clonotype was picked up many times. The rearrangement joins TRBV7-9 to TRBJ2-1; 8 nucleotides match TRBD1. The V and J ends lost 4 bases and 15 bases, in that order; junction bases with no gene match: 5. In germline, CDR1 is SEHNR, CDR2 FQNEAQ (reference sequence). The CDR3 spans 11 residues. The CDR3 here is CASSSSGGPFF. The CDR3 DNA sequence: TGTGCCAGCAGCTCCTCAGGGGGCCCGTTCTTC.

The chain has TRBV20-1 and TRBJ2-1; 12 nucleotides align to TRBD2. Germline CDR1 is DFQATT and CDR2 is SNEGSKA (reference sequence). This CDR3 contains 18 residues. Losses at the gene ends were 3 bases for V and 3 bases for J; bases not matched to a gene: 12. CDR3 in amino acids: CSARPPLAGGPFYNEQFF. The DNA for the CDR3 is TGCAGTGCTAGGCCTCCTCTAGCGGGAGGGCCTTTCTACAATGAGCAGTTCTTC.

The rearrangement links TRBV11-2 to TRBJ2-3; unclear D gene. The CDR3 sequence is 11 residues long. Germline assignment: CDR1 SGHAT and CDR2 FQNNGV. Trimming removed 7 bases at V and 7 bases at J, with 9 bases between. CDR3 residues: CASKSINTQYF. CDR3 DNA: TGTGCCAGCAAAAGCATAAATACGCAGTATTTT.

This clonotype has only a few counts. This chain uses TRBV7-2 with TRBJ2-7; 9 bases are a match to TRBD1. The germline V gene has CDR1 SGHTA and CDR2 FQGNSA. Trimming removed 5 bases from V and 7 bases from J; junction bases left unmatched: 9. This CDR3 has 14 residues. The CDR3 coding sequence is TGTGCCAGCAGCCCCCGGGACAGGGATAGGGAGCAGTACTTC. It codes for CASSPRDRDREQYF.

The chain recombines TRBV29-1 with TRBJ2-2; TRBD2 matches at 7 bases. Germline V lookup: CDR1 SQVTM, CDR2 ANQGSEA. This CDR3 contains 12 residues. V shed 7 bases, J shed 1 base, and the junction held 0 bases outside the gene matches. The CDR3 DNA reads TGCAGCGGCGGGGGGAACACCGGGGAGCTGTTTTTT. Translation: CSGGGNTGELFF.

This chain links TRBV2 with TRBJ2-1; 9 bases fit TRBD1. CDR3 length equals 15 residues. The ends lost 5 bases at V and 7 bases at J; junction bases unmatched: 9. Per the germline V gene, CDR1 is SNHLY and CDR2 is FYNNEI. This chain's CDR3 is CASSSRQGGVNEQFF. CDR3 coding DNA: TGTGCCAGCAGTTCCCGACAGGGGGGGGTGAATGAGCAGTTCTTC.

This chain uses TRBV20-1 with TRBJ2-3; 9 bases agree with TRBD2. The trim removed 1 base at V and 5 bases at J, leaving 10 bases unmatched. Per the germline V gene, CDR1 is DFQATT and CDR2 is SNEGSKA (reference sequence). The CDR3 is made up of 16 amino acids. CDR3: CSARALGLALGDTQYF. CDR3 coding DNA: TGCAGTGCTAGAGCCCTTGGACTAGCGCTCGGAGATACGCAGTATTTT.

Only a few counts were recorded for this clonotype. The rearrangement links TRBV14 to TRBJ2-3; TRBD2 is a possible D gene (5 bases). Trimming cost V 4 bases and J 9 bases, with 11 bases left between them. The germline CDR1 and CDR2 sequences are SGHDN and FVKESK. The CDR3 is made up of 12 amino acids. The CDR3 DNA follows: TGTGCCAGCAGCCCTTACTCGGGGACGCAGTATTTT. Encoded protein: CASSPYSGTQYF.

V gene TRBV7-8 combines with J gene TRBJ1-4, with TRBD1 matching over 7 bases. V was pared by 8 bases and J by 8 bases, with 11 bases of the junction left unmatched. CDR1 is SGHVS and CDR2 is FQNEAQ in the germline V gene. The CDR3 totals 14 residues. DNA of the CDR3: TGTGCCAGCTCCGGGACAGATTTGAGCGAAAAACTGTTTTTT. It is translated as CASSGTDLSEKLFF.